This T cell receptor (beta chain) was retrieved from a study of blood T cell repertoires in COVID-19. Background on the study: In each case, the material was cDNA or gDNA derived from T cells, B-cell-depleted T cells, or PBMCs.

This CDR3 has 18 amino acids. The ends lost 0 bases at V and 2 bases at J; junction bases unmatched: 10. Germline V gene sequence: CDR1 SGHRS, CDR2 YFSETQ. Original processing notes: Counts of nucleated cells, estimated from reference gene primer amplification, were obtained. Only in-frame clones appear in the TCRdb table, and some are missing; sequencing was by immunoSEQ multiplex PCR. V and J calls and clone size are given by that table; D and trimming were obtained from the DNA. The sample shows 300,000 to 400,000 clones, roughly 85% of them seen only once. This TCR came from a woman aged 40 to 50 with acute COVID-19. The sample was PBMCs or T cells enriched from blood (not recorded which). The chain joins TRBV5-1 to TRBJ2-2; 7 nucleotides line up with TRBD2. The DNA of the CDR3 is TGCGCCAGCAGCTTGGACCCGTCAACGGGGGGAAACACCGGGGAGCTGTTTTTT. Amino acid sequence: CASSLDPSTGGNTGELFF. The complete variable domain, with remaining parts taken from reference TRBV5-1 and TRBJ2-2, reads KAGVTQTPRYLIKTRGQQVTLSCSPISGHRSVSWYQQTPGQGLQFLFEYFSETQRNKGNFPGRFSGRQFSNSRSEMNVSTLELGDSALYLCASSLDPSTGGNTGELFFGEGSRLTVL.